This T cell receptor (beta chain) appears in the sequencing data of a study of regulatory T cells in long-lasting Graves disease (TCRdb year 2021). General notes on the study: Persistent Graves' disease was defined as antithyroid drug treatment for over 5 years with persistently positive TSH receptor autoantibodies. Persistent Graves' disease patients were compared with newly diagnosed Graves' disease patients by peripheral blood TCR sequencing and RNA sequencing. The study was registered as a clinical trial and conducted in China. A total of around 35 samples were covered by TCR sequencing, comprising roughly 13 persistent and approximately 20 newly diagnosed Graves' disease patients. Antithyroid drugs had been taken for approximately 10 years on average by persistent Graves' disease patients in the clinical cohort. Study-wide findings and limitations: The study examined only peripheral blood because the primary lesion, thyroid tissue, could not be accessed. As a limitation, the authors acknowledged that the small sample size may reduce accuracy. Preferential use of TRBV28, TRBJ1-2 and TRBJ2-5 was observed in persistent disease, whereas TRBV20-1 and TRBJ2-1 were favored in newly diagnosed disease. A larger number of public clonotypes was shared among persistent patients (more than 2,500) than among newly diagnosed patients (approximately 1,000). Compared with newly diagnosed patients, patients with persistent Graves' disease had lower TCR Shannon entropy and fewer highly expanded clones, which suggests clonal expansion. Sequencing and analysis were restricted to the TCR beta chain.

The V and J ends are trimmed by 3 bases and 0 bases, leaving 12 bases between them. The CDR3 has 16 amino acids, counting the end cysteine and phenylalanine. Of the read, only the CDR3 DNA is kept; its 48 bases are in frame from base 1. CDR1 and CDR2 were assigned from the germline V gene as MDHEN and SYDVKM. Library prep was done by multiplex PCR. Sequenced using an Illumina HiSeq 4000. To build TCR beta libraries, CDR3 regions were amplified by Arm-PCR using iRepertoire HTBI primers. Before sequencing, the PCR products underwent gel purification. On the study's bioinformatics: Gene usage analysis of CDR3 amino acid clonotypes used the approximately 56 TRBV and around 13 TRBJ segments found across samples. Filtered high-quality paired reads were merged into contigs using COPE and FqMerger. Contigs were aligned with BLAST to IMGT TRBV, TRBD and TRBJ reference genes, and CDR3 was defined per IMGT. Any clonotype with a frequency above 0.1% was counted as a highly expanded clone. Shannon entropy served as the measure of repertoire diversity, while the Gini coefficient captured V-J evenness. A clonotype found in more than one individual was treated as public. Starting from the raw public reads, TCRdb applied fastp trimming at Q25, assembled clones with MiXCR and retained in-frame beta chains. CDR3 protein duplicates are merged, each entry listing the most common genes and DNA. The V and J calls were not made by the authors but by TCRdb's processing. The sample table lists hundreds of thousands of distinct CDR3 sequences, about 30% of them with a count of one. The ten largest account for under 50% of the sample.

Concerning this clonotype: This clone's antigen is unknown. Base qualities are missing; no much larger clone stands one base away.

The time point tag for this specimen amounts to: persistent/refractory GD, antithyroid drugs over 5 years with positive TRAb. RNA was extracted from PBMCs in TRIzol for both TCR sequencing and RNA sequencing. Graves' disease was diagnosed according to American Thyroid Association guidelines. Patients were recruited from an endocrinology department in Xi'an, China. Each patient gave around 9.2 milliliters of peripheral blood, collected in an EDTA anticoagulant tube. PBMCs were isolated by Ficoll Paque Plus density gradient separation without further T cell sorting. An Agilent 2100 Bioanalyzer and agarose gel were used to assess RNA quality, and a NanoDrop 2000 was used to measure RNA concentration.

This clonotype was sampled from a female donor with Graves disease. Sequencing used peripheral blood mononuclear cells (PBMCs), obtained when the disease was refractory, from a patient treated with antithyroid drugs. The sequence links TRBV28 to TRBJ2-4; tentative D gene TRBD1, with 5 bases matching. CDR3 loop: CASSLGQELAKNIQYF. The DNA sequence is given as TGTGCCAGCAGTTTGGGGCAAGAGTTAGCCAAAAACATTCAGTACTTC.